A single sample is the source of the 9 T cell receptor beta chains below, sequenced in a study of T cell changes during pregnancy in multiple sclerosis. Produced via immunoSEQ multiplex PCR; TCRdb's table is partial and in-frame only. The profile shows approximately 80,000 clones, 85% to 95% of them singletons. The specimen comprised peripheral blood, sampled in the second trimester of pregnancy. These receptor sequences come from a female donor in good health, enrolled as a control in a pregnancy study.

The chain uses TRBV10-3 and TRBJ2-7, with 7 positions matching TRBD2. The CDR3 spans 17 residues. Germline-derived CDR1 and CDR2 are ENHRY and SYGVKD. Trimming at V came to 3 bases and at J to 4 bases, leaving 15 bases not matched to a gene. CDR3 loop: CAISERASGRSSYEQYF. DNA of the CDR3: TGTGCCATCAGTGAAAGGGCTAGCGGAAGATCCTCATACGAGCAGTACTTC.

This chain joins TRBV27 and TRBJ2-7, with 10 positions matching TRBD1. This CDR3 spans 16 amino acids. J lost 4 bases, V lost 0 bases, and 6 bases had no gene match. Germline lookup yields CDR1 MNHEY and CDR2 SMNVEV (reference sequence). The CDR3 nucleotides read TGTGCCAGCAGTTTATCGCACGGGACAGGGGATTACGAGCAGTACTTC. It is translated as CASSLSHGTGDYEQYF.

This clone came up once. The chain's CDR3 is CASWAQPDTQYF. The CDR3 DNA follows: TGCGCCAGCTGGGCTCAGCCAGATACGCAGTATTTT. The chain links TRBV5-1 to TRBJ2-3; D is ambiguous. Germline lookup yields CDR1 SGHRS and CDR2 YFSETQ. CDR3 length equals 12 residues. Trimming took off 7 bases at V and 4 bases at J, with 10 bases between the two ends.

The genes are TRBV2 and TRBJ2-7, with 7 bases aligning to TRBD2. Per the germline V gene, CDR1 is SNHLY and CDR2 is FYNNEI. This CDR3 has 14 amino acids. With 6 bases clipped from V and 4 bases from J, the junction kept 9 bases outside the gene matches. The CDR3 DNA sequence: TGTGCCAGCAGCGGGGACTACGTGATTTACGAGCAGTACTTC. Its translation: CASSGDYVIYEQYF. The full variable domain, completed using reference TRBV2 and TRBJ2-7, is EPEVTQTPSHQVTQMGQEVILRCVPISNHLYFYWYRQILGQKVEFLVSFYNNEISEKSEIFDDQFSVERPDGSNFTLKIRSTKLEDSAMYFCASSGDYVIYEQYFGPGTRLTVT.

V and J are TRBV6-5 and TRBJ2-1, with TRBD2 as a possible D gene (6 bases). Trimming removed 8 bases at V and 2 bases at J, with 10 bases between. Germline V CDR1 and CDR2: MNHEY, SVGAGI. The CDR3 contains 13 residues. The CDR3 loop reads CASRRDPYNEQFF. CDR3 DNA sequence: TGTGCCAGCCGGAGGGACCCCTACAATGAGCAGTTCTTC.

This sequence joins TRBV7-2 and TRBJ2-3, with 15 bases that match TRBD2. The trim removed 1 base at V and 4 bases at J, leaving 6 bases unmatched. Germline V lookup: CDR1 SGHTA, CDR2 FQGNSA. This CDR3 contains 18 residues. The CDR3, as DNA: TGTGCCAGCAGCTTAGGGACTAGCGGGAGGGCCGAGGCAGATACGCAGTATTTT. It translates to CASSLGTSGRAEADTQYF. The whole variable domain, remainder taken from reference TRBV7-2 and TRBJ2-3, is GAGVSQSPSNKVTEKGKDVELRCDPISGHTALYWYRQSLGQGLEFLIYFQGNSAPDKSGLPSDRFSAERTGGSVSTLTIQRTQQEDSAVYLCASSLGTSGRAEADTQYFGPGTRLTVL.

This sequence joins TRBV6-5 and TRBJ2-7; maybe TRBD1 (5 bases). V lost 5 bases and J 0 bases, leaving 11 bases between the germline ends. The CDR3 runs to 14 residues. Per germline, CDR1 MNHEY and CDR2 SVGAGI. CDR3 sequence reads: CASSQTDSSYEQYF. In DNA form, the CDR3 reads TGTGCCAGCAGTCAGACAGACAGCTCCTACGAGCAGTACTTC.

The chain employs TRBV5-4 and TRBJ1-3; TRBD1 is a possible D gene (6 bases). The CDR3 spans 15 residues. V lost 4 bases to trimming and J lost 0 bases, with 11 bases between them. From germline, CDR1 is SGHNT and CDR2 YYREEE (reference sequence). The CDR3 loop is CASSAGTSSGNTIYF. DNA for the CDR3: TGTGCCAGCAGCGCCGGGACAAGCTCTGGAAACACCATATATTTT. Together with reference TRBV5-4 and TRBJ1-3, the CDR3 gives the full variable domain: ETGVTQSPTHLIKTRGQQVTLRCSSQSGHNTVSWYQQALGQGPQFIFQYYREEENGRGNFPPRFSGLQFPNYSSELNVNALELDDSALYLCASSAGTSSGNTIYFGEGSWLTVV.

The gene calls are TRBV5-6 and TRBJ2-1, with TRBD2 as a possible D gene (6 bases). The V and J ends lost 5 bases and 8 bases respectively, with 17 bases between them. The V gene's germline CDR1 is SGHDT and CDR2 YYEEEE. The length of the CDR3 is 14 residues. Here the CDR3 reads CASSLSLAIDEQFF. Here the CDR3 DNA reads TGTGCCAGCAGTTTGAGCCTAGCGATCGATGAGCAGTTCTTC.